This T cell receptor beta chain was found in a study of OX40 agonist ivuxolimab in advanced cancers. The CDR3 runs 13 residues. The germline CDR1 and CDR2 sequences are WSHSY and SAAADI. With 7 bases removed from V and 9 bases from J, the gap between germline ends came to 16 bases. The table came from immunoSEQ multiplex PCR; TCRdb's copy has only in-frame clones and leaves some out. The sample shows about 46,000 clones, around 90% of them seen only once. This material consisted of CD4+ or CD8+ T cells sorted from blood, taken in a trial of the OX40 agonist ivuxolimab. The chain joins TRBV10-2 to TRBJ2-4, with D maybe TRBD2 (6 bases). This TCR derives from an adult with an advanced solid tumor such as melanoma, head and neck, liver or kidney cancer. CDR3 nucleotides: TGCGCCAGCACCTCTGGGGGAGGAGGCATTCAGTACTTC. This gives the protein CASTSGGGGIQYF.